This TCR beta chain originates from a study of blood T cell repertoires in COVID-19 (dated by TCRdb to 2019 to 2021). General notes on the study: Collaborator samples came from the United States, Italy and Spain and covered acute and convalescent phases of COVID-19. The material from the prospective study consisted of cDNA or gDNA derived from T cells, B-cell-depleted T cells, or PBMCs. The dataset comprised deeply sampled blood TCRbeta repertoires from subjects exposed to, actively infected with, or recovered from COVID-19. The repertoires were released in a freely available public database meant as a resource for research on the immune response to SARS-CoV-2. Samples came from the ongoing ImmuneRACE study (first 160 participants) plus 1,254 subjects from 6 global collaborators. The sample metadata nearly always contained a de-identified subject ID, COVID-19 status, age in years and sex. HLA class I and class II types, where available, came from metadata supplied by the sample provider rather than from assay-based typing. The study at large found these results: The amount of clinical and demographic metadata varied by source and participant and was provided uncurated.

The immunoSEQ Assay, a bias-controlled multiplex PCR, was used to amplify TCRbeta CDR3 regions from genomic DNA. Per the authors' processing: The number of nucleated cells in each sample was estimated from the amplification of reference gene primers within the assay. To quantify the absolute abundance of each unique TCRbeta CDR3 rearrangement, sequence reads were collapsed and filtered. For each sample, productive Simpson clonality was calculated as the square root of Simpson's diversity index over productive rearrangements. TCRdb retrieved this table from immuneACCESS and kept in-frame rearrangements only. Not all clones are present; in checked studies, unresolved V genes account for under half, and no reason is known for the remainder. The DNA was the basis for D and trimming; V, J and clone size are from that table. The sample yields 120,000 to 150,000 clones; 79% were counted once. Approximately 3.5% of the sample is taken by the ten largest.

Worth noting for this clone: Its antigen target is currently unknown. Base qualities were left out, and no much larger clone turns up one base away.

Each collaborating institution followed its own protocols to collect whole blood in K2EDTA tubes. For TCRbeta analysis, collaborators shipped samples in one of three forms: frozen whole blood, isolated PBMCs, or DNA extracted from either of those sample types. Taken from cysteine to phenylalanine, the CDR3 has 14 residues. Here the CDR3 DNA is all that survives: 42 bases in frame from base 1. CDR1 and CDR2, per the germline V gene, are MDHEN and SYDVKM. The junction shows trimming of 7 bases on V and 2 bases on J, and the gene matches do not reach 5 bases of it. The source is a man aged 55-75 years with acute or convalescent COVID-19. This chain joins TRBV28 to TRBJ2-7; TRBD1 matches 10 bases in the middle. Input material: peripheral blood. The DNA is as follows: TGTGCCAGCATCTCGGGGACAGGGGCCTACGAGCAGTACTTC. Protein translation: CASISGTGAYEQYF.